The sequence of this TCR beta chain was determined in a study of blood T cell repertoires in COVID-19. CDR3 size: 12 residues. Germline V CDR1 and CDR2: SQVTM, ANQGSEA. The V end lost 4 bases, the J end lost 6 bases, and 12 bases lay between the germline ends. In the original workflow: For nucleated cells, counts were estimated from reference gene primer amplification. TCRdb keeps only in-frame clones here, not all; method: immunoSEQ multiplex PCR. That table furnishes V, J and clone size, whereas the DNA furnished D and trimming. The table shows approximately 230,000 clones, with almost 85% occurring only once.

The clonotype comes from a man aged 40-55 years who had recovered from COVID-19. The specimen sequenced was PBMCs or T cells enriched from blood (not recorded which). This chain links TRBV29-1 with TRBJ1-1, with D unresolved. CDR3 amino acids: CSVVGWRAEAFF. The CDR3 coding sequence is TGCAGCGTTGTAGGTTGGCGGGCTGAAGCTTTCTTT.